The next 28 T cell receptor beta chains were all read from a single sample in a study of T and B cells in COVID-19 patients. BIOMED2 TRB-A/B primer pools were used in multiplex TRB PCR. TCRdb used MiXCR to reprocess the multiplex PCR reads, holding one entry per CDR3 protein. The table has about 5,400 distinct CDR3 sequences, 25% to 30% seen once. Each TRB amplification used about 220-500 ng of genomic DNA from blood. What was sequenced was blood. These receptors were obtained from a human donor with active COVID-19.

This clonotype was picked up a small number of times. The chain employs TRBV4-3 and TRBJ2-4; D is perhaps TRBD2 (6 bases). The V gene lost 1 base and the J gene lost 7 bases, with 20 bases spanning the gap. The V gene's germline CDR1 is LGHNA and CDR2 YSLEER. This CDR3 comprises 17 residues. The CDR3 bases are TGCGCCAGCAGCCAAGGGTGGCGGGGCTCGAGGGCGAACATTCAGTACTTC. This codes for CASSQGWRGSRANIQYF.

This chain links TRBV7-9 with TRBJ2-3; D is unclear. This CDR3 spans 13 amino acids. Germline-derived CDR1 and CDR2 are SEHNR and FQNEAQ (reference sequence). V gave up 0 bases and J gave up 0 bases, with 1 base separating them. The CDR3 sequence is CASSLASTDTQYF. CDR3 nucleotide sequence: TGTGCCAGCAGCTTAGCTAGCACAGATACGCAGTATTTT.

This clonotype has a count of ten or more. This rearrangement joins TRBV7-9 to TRBJ2-3; 8 bases align to TRBD2. The CDR3 consists of 19 residues. After removal of 6 bases from V and 2 bases from J, the junction contained 19 bases not matched to a gene. Germline values: CDR1 SEHNR, CDR2 FQNEAQ (reference sequence). CDR3 DNA sequence: TGTGCCAGCAGACACCCGAGAGTAGCGGGAAAGGAGAACACAGATACGCAGTATTTT. Translation: CASRHPRVAGKENTDTQYF.

The chain has TRBV6-6 and TRBJ2-1; TRBD2 aligns across 10 bases. The ends lost 5 bases at V and 4 bases at J; junction bases unmatched: 2. The germline gives CDR1 MNHNY, CDR2 SVGAGI (reference sequence). The CDR3 consists of 14 residues. The CDR3 loop reads CASSGLAEYNEQFF. CDR3 DNA sequence: TGTGCCAGCAGTGGACTAGCGGAATACAATGAGCAGTTCTTC.

By share, this clonotype counts as medium-sized. This chain joins TRBV19 and TRBJ1-5, with unresolved D. Germline CDR1 reads LNHDA; CDR2 reads SQIVND (reference sequence). The ends were cut back, 5 bases at V and 1 base at J, with 9 bases in the middle. The CDR3 loop spans 14 amino acids. The DNA for the CDR3 is TGTGCCAGTAGTCTCTACACCAGCAATCAGCCCCAGCATTTT. It yields the protein CASSLYTSNQPQHF.

In its sample, this clonotype was seen many times. The V gene is TRBV6-2 or TRBV6-3, the J gene TRBJ2-1, with 7 bases aligning to TRBD2. This CDR3 is built from 16 residues. Germline V gene sequence: CDR1 MNHEY, CDR2 SVGEGT. The V gene end was trimmed by 5 bases and the J gene end by 0 bases; junction bases not matched to a gene: 7. CDR3 DNA: TGTGCCAGCAGTCCGCTCCTAGCGGCCTCCTACAATGAGCAGTTCTTC. Translation: CASSPLLAASYNEQFF.

This clonotype is medium-sized (0.01 to 0.1%) by share. The chain has TRBV11-3 and TRBJ2-1; 12 positions match TRBD1. Germline V gene lookup returns CDR1 SGHNT and CDR2 YENEEA. The CDR3 is 12 residues long. Trimming at V came to 5 bases and at J to 15 bases, leaving 5 bases not matched to a gene. CDR3 protein: CASSLGTGGSFF. In DNA form, the CDR3 reads TGTGCCAGCAGCCTAGGGACAGGGGGCTCGTTCTTC.

The chain combines TRBV29-1 with TRBJ2-2; 12 positions agree with TRBD2. This CDR3 contains 15 residues. Unmatched junction bases numbered 1, after V lost 1 base and J lost 4 bases. CDR1 is SQVTM, CDR2 ANQGSEA, per germline. The CDR3 DNA is TGCAGCGTTGAAGCTAGCGGGAGGGGCACCGGGGAGCTGTTTTTT. Its translation: CSVEASGRGTGELFF.

With regard to this clonotype: This may stem from a read error, because a much larger clone lies one nucleotide away. The chain carries TRBV11-2 and TRBJ1-1, with D possibly matching TRBD1 (5 bases). The germline V gene encodes CDR1 SGHAT and CDR2 FQNNGV. This CDR3 has 14 amino acids. This CDR3 is CASSLDRVNTKAFF. CDR3 coding DNA: TGTGCCAGCAGCTTAGACAGGGTGAACACTAAAGCTTTCTTT.

As concerns this clonotype: Given a much more abundant clone one base away, this may be a read error. V gene TRBV5-6 combines with J gene TRBJ1-4; 9 nucleotides line up with TRBD1. Germline V gene sequence: CDR1 SGHDT, CDR2 YYEEEE. The CDR3 has 12 residues. The CDR3 is CASSRDREKLSF. DNA for the CDR3: TGTGCCAGCAGTAGGGACAGGGAAAAACTGTCTTTT. Full variable domain (remainder filled in from reference TRBV5-6 and TRBJ1-4): DAGVTQSPTHLIKTRGQQVTLRCSPKSGHDTVSWYQQALGQGPQFIFQYYEEEERQRGNFPDRFSGHQFPNYSSELNVNALLLGDSALYLCASSRDREKLSFGSGTQLSVL.

This clonotype has a handful of counts. V gene TRBV12-3 or TRBV12-4 combines with J gene TRBJ1-6, with TRBD1 as a possible D gene (6 bases). Trimming cost V 5 bases and J 6 bases, with 11 bases left between them. The CDR3 covers 14 residues. As DNA, the CDR3 is TGTGCCAGCAGTCAAGGACAGCCTAATTCACCCCTCCACTTT. This codes for CASSQGQPNSPLHF.

This clonotype counts as medium-sized. DNA for the CDR3: TGTGCCAGCAGTTTTAGGGGATCGGGCGAGCAGTACTTC. Its translation: CASSFRGSGEQYF. V usage is TRBV27 and J usage is TRBJ2-7, with D perhaps TRBD1 (5 bases). The length of the CDR3 is 13 residues. Looked up from germline, CDR1 is MNHEY and CDR2 is SMNVEV (reference sequence). V dropped 3 bases and J dropped 6 bases, with 12 bases sitting between them.

This clonotype was counted many times. The genes are TRBV30 and TRBJ1-6; the D is unclear. The length of the CDR3 is 12 residues. Germline values: CDR1 GTSNPN, CDR2 SVGIG (reference sequence). V gave up 2 bases and J gave up 11 bases, with 10 bases separating them. The CDR3 loop reads CAWSSLSTPLHF. The CDR3 DNA follows: TGTGCCTGGAGTTCCCTTAGTACACCCCTCCACTTT.

With regard to this clonotype: Just one base apart from a much larger clone, this may be a read error. The chain links TRBV19 to TRBJ1-5; TRBD1 agrees at 12 bases. The CDR3 extends over 16 amino acids. Germline-derived CDR1 and CDR2 are LNHDA and SQIVND (reference sequence). V lost 7 bases, J lost 2 bases, and 6 bases stayed unmatched. The CDR3 nucleotides read TGTGCCAGTAAAGAGGGGACAGGGGGCGGCAATCAGCCCCAGCATTTT. Translated: CASKEGTGGGNQPQHF.

This clonotype is labeled medium-sized. CDR3: CAISESDGAGSPLHF. CDR3 DNA: TGTGCCATCAGTGAGTCAGACGGCGCAGGTTCACCCCTCCACTTT. This rearrangement joins TRBV10-3 to TRBJ1-6; D remains unclear. With 0 bases removed from V and 9 bases from J, the gap between germline ends came to 12 bases. Germline V CDR1 and CDR2: ENHRY, SYGVKD. The length of the CDR3 is 15 residues.

Points on this clonotype: A read error may explain this, as a much larger clone is one base away. The chain has TRBV7-2 and TRBJ2-5; D possibly corresponds to TRBD2 (6 bases). CDR3 size: 13 residues. CDR1 SGHTA and CDR2 FQGNSA come from the germline V gene. The CDR3, as DNA: TGTGCCGGCAGCTTAGTGGGAGGAGAGACCCAGTACTTC. Its translation is CAGSLVGGETQYF. Full variable domain (missing parts from reference TRBV7-2 and TRBJ2-5): GAGVSQSPSNKVTEKGKDVELRCDPISGHTALYWYRQSLGQGLEFLIYFQGNSAPDKSGLPSDRFSAERTGGSVSTLTIQRTQQEDSAVYLCAGSLVGGETQYFGPGTRLLVL.

This clonotype appeared a few times. The rearrangement joins TRBV7-9 to TRBJ2-1; D unclear. CDR1 SEHNR and CDR2 FQNEAQ come from the germline V gene (reference sequence). V was pared by 8 bases and J by 4 bases, with 15 bases between. This CDR3 has 14 residues. CDR3 amino acids: CASRHFEVYNEQFF. DNA for the CDR3: TGTGCCAGCCGCCACTTCGAGGTGTACAATGAGCAGTTCTTC.

This clonotype was seen only a few times. This chain connects TRBV11-3 to TRBJ1-2; D may be TRBD1 (6 bases). CDR3 length: 16 residues. Deletions cut 5 bases from V and 7 bases from J, with 23 bases between. Germline CDR1 reads SGHNT; CDR2 reads YENEEA. CDR3 DNA: TGTGCCAGCAGCCTCCCAAGGACAGTGACTTTAACTGGCTACACCTTC. It specifies CASSLPRTVTLTGYTF.

V gene TRBV7-2 combines with J gene TRBJ2-5, with no clear D. The CDR3 runs 13 residues. Germline V gives CDR1 SGHTA, CDR2 FQGNSA. V lost 0 bases, J lost 3 bases, and 5 bases lay in between. The CDR3 DNA follows: TGTGCCAGCAGCTTAGCGGGGAAAGAGACCCAGTACTTC. Its protein is CASSLAGKETQYF.

This clonotype was detected ten times or more. V is TRBV7-9 and J is TRBJ2-1, with a tentative D call TRBD1 (5 bases). Between the trimmed V and J ends, which lost 0 bases and 3 bases, there was a span of 9 bases. The CDR3 extends over 15 amino acids. Per germline, CDR1 SEHNR and CDR2 FQNEAQ (reference sequence). The CDR3 nucleotides are TGTGCCAGCAGCTTAGCCAGGGCCCACTACAATGAGCAGTTCTTC. Its protein is CASSLARAHYNEQFF.

The chain has TRBV11-3 and TRBJ2-1; 11 bases match TRBD2. CDR1 SGHNT and CDR2 YENEEA come from the germline V gene. The CDR3 spans 16 residues. The trim removed 6 bases at V and 4 bases at J, leaving 8 bases unmatched. DNA of the CDR3: TGTGCCAGCAGTTTAACGGGACTAGCGGAATACAATGAGCAGTTCTTC. Translating it yields CASSLTGLAEYNEQFF.

The V call is TRBV5-1, the J call TRBJ1-2; perhaps TRBD1 as D (6 bases). Trimming took off 0 bases at V and 6 bases at J, with 21 bases between the two ends. The germline CDR1 and CDR2 sequences are SGHRS and YFSETQ. There are 17 residues in the CDR3. The CDR3 protein is CASSLGGGTPSSHGYTF. CDR3 nucleotides: TGCGCCAGCAGCTTGGGGGGCGGGACACCAAGCTCCCATGGCTACACCTTC.

This clonotype was seen more than once but under ten times. The rearrangement joins TRBV20-1 to TRBJ2-6, with 7 bases matching TRBD2. The CDR3 contains 16 residues. CDR1 is DFQATT and CDR2 is SNEGSKA in the germline V gene (reference sequence). The chain's CDR3 is CRDPPPGGPGANVLTF. The CDR3 nucleotides are TGCAGAGACCCCCCCCCGGGAGGACCTGGGGCCAACGTCCTGACTTTC.

This clonotype has a handful of counts. The chain employs TRBV5-6 and TRBJ2-2, with 12 bases identical to TRBD2. The germline gives CDR1 SGHDT, CDR2 YYEEEE. Losses at the gene ends were 8 bases for V and 4 bases for J; bases not matched to a gene: 12. The CDR3 has 17 amino acids. As DNA, the CDR3 is TGTGCCAGTAGTATTTGGAAGGGACTAGCGGGCACCGGGGAGCTGTTTTTT. It yields the protein CASSIWKGLAGTGELFF.

This clonotype was picked up a small number of times. This chain joins TRBV20-1 and TRBJ2-1, with 9 bases fitting TRBD2. This CDR3 is 15 amino acids long. Germline CDR1 DFQATT, CDR2 SNEGSKA (reference sequence). This CDR3 is CSVPLSGSWSDEQFF. DNA for the CDR3: TGCAGCGTTCCCCTTAGCGGGAGTTGGTCCGATGAGCAGTTCTTC.

Judged by abundance, this clonotype is medium-sized. The rearrangement joins TRBV5-4 to TRBJ2-7; no firm D call. CDR1 and CDR2 (germline): SGHNT, YYREEE (reference sequence). The V end lost 1 base, the J end lost 2 bases, and 7 bases lay between the germline ends. CDR3 length: 13 amino acids. CDR3 sequence (DNA): TGTGCCAGCAGCTTGTTCGGCGCCTACGAGCAGTACTTC. Its translation is CASSLFGAYEQYF.

To note about this clonotype: A much bigger clone sits one base away, suggesting this may be a read error. This rearrangement joins TRBV6-4 to TRBJ2-3; 10 bases align to TRBD2. Germline values: CDR1 MRHNA, CDR2 SNTAGT. V shed 4 bases and J 3 bases; nucleotides not matched to a gene: 4. The length of the CDR3 is 15 residues. The CDR3 DNA reads as TGTGCCAGCAGTGGGTCTAGCGGGAGTACAGATACGCAGTATTTT. This encodes CASSGSSGSTDTQYF.

In its sample, this clonotype is medium-sized. The genes are TRBV6-5 and TRBJ2-2, with a possible D match to TRBD1 (6 bases). V was clipped by 6 bases and J by 4 bases, with 18 bases between them. CDR1 and CDR2 from the germline V gene are MNHEY and SVGAGI. The CDR3 has 16 amino acids. The CDR3 DNA reads as TGTGCCAGCAGCCACGTAACAGGGCTGGGCACCGGGGAGCTGTTTTTT. Encoded protein: CASSHVTGLGTGELFF.